What follows are 14 T cell receptor beta chains derived from one specimen sequenced in a study of control samples from healthy donors and cancer patients (dated by TCRdb to 2018 to 2021). Libraries were built with the immunoSEQ multiplex PCR assay. What TCRdb holds here is the immuneACCESS table cut down to in-frame rearrangements. Part of the clones is not present; checked against another copy, under half of the missing clones reflect an unresolved V gene, and the others are unexplained. This sample gives about 160,000 clones in total; 94% of them show up just once. The ten largest account for around 9.3% of the sample. Sequencing was done on a sample of blood. These receptors all come from a woman in her thirties or forties in good health.

The J gene is TRBJ2-1, the V gene TRBV3-1 (or the pseudogene TRBV3-2); 13 bases align to TRBD2. The CDR3 covers 15 residues. In germline, CDR1 is LGHDT, CDR2 YNNKEL (reference sequence). With V trimmed by 3 bases and J by 9 bases, 5 bases remained unmatched. The CDR3 coding sequence is TGTGCCAGCAGCCAGGGACTAGCGGGGACTGGTGAGCAGTTCTTC. Its translation: CASSQGLAGTGEQFF.

The CDR3 sequence is CASSFGNTEAFF. The CDR3 bases are TGTGCCAGCAGCTTTGGGAACACTGAAGCTTTCTTT. The rearrangement joins TRBV11-2 to TRBJ1-1; D not resolved. Per the germline V gene, CDR1 is SGHAT and CDR2 is FQNNGV. V was pared by 3 bases and J by 1 base, with 3 bases between. CDR3 length: 12 amino acids.

Comments on this clone: This CDR3 is also generated by other DNA sequences in the sample. The chain joins TRBV19 to TRBJ1-2; no clear D gene. The V end was cut by 6 bases, the J end by 5 bases, with 10 bases between. The CDR3 contains 12 residues. The germline gives CDR1 LNHDA, CDR2 SQIVND (reference sequence). The CDR3 loop is CASSPLSYGYTF. The CDR3 DNA reads as TGTGCCAGTAGCCCCTTGTCTTATGGCTACACCTTC.

The chain employs TRBV7-9 and TRBJ2-7; tentative D call: TRBD1 (6 bases). This CDR3 is 14 amino acids long. The V gene lost 1 base and the J gene lost 5 bases, with 12 bases spanning the gap. The germline CDR1 and CDR2 sequences are SEHNR and FQNEAQ (reference sequence). The chain's CDR3 is CASSLVAGVDEQYF. As DNA, the CDR3 is TGTGCCAGCAGCTTAGTGGCAGGGGTCGACGAGCAGTACTTC.

In this sample, this clone turned up once. This chain connects TRBV9 to TRBJ1-3; 10 bases map to TRBD1. The V segment lost 4 bases and the J segment 0 bases; nucleotides outside the gene matches: 13. From germline, CDR1 is SGDLS and CDR2 YYNGEE. This CDR3 is 19 amino acids long. The CDR3 loop is CASSLTGTGEQLSGNTIYF. CDR3 sequence (DNA): TGTGCCAGCAGCCTTACTGGGACAGGGGAGCAGCTCTCTGGAAACACCATATATTTT.

The V call is TRBV21-1, the J call TRBJ1-2. TRBV21-1 is shown as a pseudogene. The CDR3 contains 15 residues. CDR3 sequence (DNA): TGTGCCAGCAGACTACTTCGGTCCTCACTCTATGGCTACACCTTC. Protein product: CASRLLRSSLYGYTF.

CDR3 DNA: TGCAGCGTTGCGGGCGATTTGTCCCGACCGTTCTATGGCTACACCTTC. It is translated as CSVAGDLSRPFYGYTF. The chain joins TRBV29-1 to TRBJ1-2; D gene uncertain. V was cut by 4 bases and J by 4 bases, with 22 bases left in between. Germline V gives CDR1 SQVTM, CDR2 ANQGSEA. The CDR3 covers 16 residues.

This clone was recorded a few times. The chain joins TRBV6-5 to TRBJ1-2; TRBD1 matches at 9 bases. Germline V gene data show CDR1 as MNHEY and CDR2 as SVGAGI. This CDR3 spans 16 amino acids. The ends lost 1 base at V and 6 bases at J; junction bases unmatched: 9. The CDR3: CASSYLSGTGYDGYTF. The DNA of the CDR3 is TGTGCCAGCAGTTACTTATCCGGGACAGGGTATGATGGCTACACCTTC.

This chain links TRBV5-1 with TRBJ1-1; 7 bases align to TRBD1. Germline V gene data show CDR1 as SGHRS and CDR2 as YFSETQ. The CDR3 runs 12 residues. Losses at the gene ends were 7 bases for V and 10 bases for J; bases not matched to a gene: 10. This chain's CDR3 is CASGITGDTAFF. CDR3 bases: TGCGCCAGCGGAATAACAGGGGATACAGCTTTCTTT.

The chain employs TRBV9 and TRBJ2-5, with D maybe TRBD1 (5 bases). Germline values: CDR1 SGDLS, CDR2 YYNGEE. Trimming left V 0 bases short and J 3 bases short, with 9 bases between. This CDR3 region has 14 residues. In DNA form, the CDR3 reads TGTGCCAGCAGCGTAGGGCCAGGGAAAGAGACCCAGTACTTC. It is translated as CASSVGPGKETQYF.

The rearrangement joins TRBV4-3 to TRBJ1-6; 9 bases line up with TRBD1. V shed 3 bases, J shed 0 bases, and the junction held 6 bases outside the gene matches. This CDR3 spans 18 amino acids. The V gene's germline CDR1 is LGHNA and CDR2 YSLEER. DNA of the CDR3: TGCGCCAGCAGCCACTCACCGGGACAGGGCTCCTATAATTCACCCCTCCACTTT. It is translated as CASSHSPGQGSYNSPLHF.

The chain couples TRBV15 to TRBJ2-3, with TRBD1 as a possible D gene (5 bases). Looked up from germline, CDR1 is LNHNV and CDR2 is YYDKDF (reference sequence). The CDR3 has 13 amino acids. The germline V and J ends were trimmed by 8 bases and 4 bases, with 13 bases remaining between them. DNA for the CDR3: TGTGCCACCGCCAGGGAATTGTCAGATACGCAGTATTTT. This codes for CATARELSDTQYF.

The gene calls are TRBV18 and TRBJ1-5, with 7 bases fitting TRBD1. Trimming cost V 3 bases and J 4 bases; bases outside gene matches: 3. The CDR3 extends over 14 amino acids. Per the germline V gene, CDR1 is KGHSH and CDR2 is LQKENI. CDR3 sequence (DNA): TGTGCCAGCTCACCGGGGGACAGAAATCAGCCCCAGCATTTT. Translation: CASSPGDRNQPQHF. Together with reference TRBV18 and TRBJ1-5, the CDR3 gives the full variable domain: NAGVMQNPRHLVRRRGQEARLRCSPMKGHSHVYWYRQLPEEGLKFMVYLQKENIIDESGMPKERFSAEFPKEGPSILRIQQVVRGDSAAYFCASSPGDRNQPQHFGDGTRLSIL.

This clone has a single count. The V and J genes are TRBV19 and TRBJ2-7; 7 bases agree with TRBD1. This CDR3 comprises 15 residues. Germline CDR1 LNHDA, CDR2 SQIVND (reference sequence). Trimming at V came to 4 bases and at J to 0 bases, leaving 6 bases not matched to a gene. This CDR3 reads CASSKGTANSYEQYF. The DNA for the CDR3 is TGTGCCAGTAGTAAGGGGACAGCGAACTCCTACGAGCAGTACTTC.